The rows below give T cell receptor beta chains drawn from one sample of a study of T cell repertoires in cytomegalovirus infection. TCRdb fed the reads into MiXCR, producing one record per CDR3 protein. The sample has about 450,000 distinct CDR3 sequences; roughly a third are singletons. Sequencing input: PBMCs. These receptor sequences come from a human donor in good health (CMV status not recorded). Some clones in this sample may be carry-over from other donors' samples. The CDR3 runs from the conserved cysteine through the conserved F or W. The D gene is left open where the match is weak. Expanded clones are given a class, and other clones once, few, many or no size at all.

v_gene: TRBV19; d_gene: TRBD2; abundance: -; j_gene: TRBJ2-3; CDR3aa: CASSTLAGGSTDTQYF; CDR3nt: TGTGCCAGTAGTACCCTAGCGGGGGGAAGCACAGATACGCAGTATTTT
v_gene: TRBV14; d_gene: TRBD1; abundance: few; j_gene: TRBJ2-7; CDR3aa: CASSQTGLDRVLYF; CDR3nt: TGTGCCAGCAGCCAAACGGGTTTGGACAGGGTGTTATACTTC
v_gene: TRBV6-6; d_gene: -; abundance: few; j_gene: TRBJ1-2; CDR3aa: CASSYVQGGLANYGYTF; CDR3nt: TGTGCCAGCAGTTACGTCCAGGGTGGATTAGCCAACTATGGCTACACCTTC
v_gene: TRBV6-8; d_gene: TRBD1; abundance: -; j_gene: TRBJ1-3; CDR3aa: CASRRQGTNSGNTIYF; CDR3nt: TGTGCCAGCAGAAGACAGGGTACGAACTCTGGAAACACCATATATTTT
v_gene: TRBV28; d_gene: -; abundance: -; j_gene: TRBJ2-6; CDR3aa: CASSVSGSGANVLTF; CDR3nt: TGTGCCAGCAGTGTATCAGGGTCTGGGGCCAACGTCCTGACTTTC
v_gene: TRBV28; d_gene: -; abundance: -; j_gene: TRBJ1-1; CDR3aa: CASSFGWMRNTEAFF; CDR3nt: TGTGCCAGCAGTTTTGGATGGATGCGGAACACTGAAGCTTTCTTT
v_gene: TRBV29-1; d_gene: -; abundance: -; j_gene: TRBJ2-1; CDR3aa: CSVRGTLRHNEQFF; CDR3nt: TGCAGCGTTCGCGGGACTCTCCGGCACAATGAGCAGTTCTTC
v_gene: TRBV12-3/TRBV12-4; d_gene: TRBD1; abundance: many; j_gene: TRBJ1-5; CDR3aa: CASSWDRHNNQPQHF; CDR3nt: TGTGCCAGCAGTTGGGACAGGCACAACAATCAGCCCCAGCATTTT
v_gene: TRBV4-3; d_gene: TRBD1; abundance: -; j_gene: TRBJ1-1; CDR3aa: CASRPVGGSEAFF; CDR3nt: TGCGCCAGCAGACCCGTAGGGGGCTCTGAAGCTTTCTTT
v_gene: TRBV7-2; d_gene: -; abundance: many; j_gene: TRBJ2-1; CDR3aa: CASSLAGTENEQFF; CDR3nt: TGTGCCAGCAGCTTAGCGGGGACGGAGAATGAGCAGTTCTTC
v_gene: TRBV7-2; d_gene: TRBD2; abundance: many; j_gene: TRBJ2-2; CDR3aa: CASSSGLAGASNTGELFF; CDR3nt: TGTGCCAGCAGCTCAGGACTAGCGGGGGCCTCTAACACCGGGGAGCTGTTTTTT
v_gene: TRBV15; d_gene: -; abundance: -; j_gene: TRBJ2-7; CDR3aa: CATSKGHSYEQYF; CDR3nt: TGTGCCACCAGCAAGGGGCACTCCTACGAGCAGTACTTC
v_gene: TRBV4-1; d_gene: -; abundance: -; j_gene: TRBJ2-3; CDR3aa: CASSQDGRALAQYF; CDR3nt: TGCGCCAGCAGCCAAGATGGAAGGGCGCTGGCGCAGTATTTT
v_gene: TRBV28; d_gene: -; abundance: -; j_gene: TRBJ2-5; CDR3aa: CASSLWGPPQETQYF; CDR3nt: TGTGCCAGCAGCTTGTGGGGGCCTCCCCAAGAGACCCAGTACTTC
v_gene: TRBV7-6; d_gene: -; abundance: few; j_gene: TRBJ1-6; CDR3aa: CASSLVAAAYNSPLHF; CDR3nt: TGTGCCAGCAGCTTAGTGGCTGCGGCGTATAATTCACCCCTCCACTTT
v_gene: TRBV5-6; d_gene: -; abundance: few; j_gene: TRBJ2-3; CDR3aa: CASSSQGTDTQYF; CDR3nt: TGTGCCAGCAGTTCCCAAGGCACAGATACGCAGTATTTT
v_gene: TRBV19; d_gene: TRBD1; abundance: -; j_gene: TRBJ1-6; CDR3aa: CASSTTGINSPLHF; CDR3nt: TGTGCCAGTAGTACGACAGGGATTAATTCACCCCTCCACTTT
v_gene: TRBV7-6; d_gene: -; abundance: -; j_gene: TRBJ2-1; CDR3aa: CASSLTVSSYNEQFF; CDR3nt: TGTGCTAGCAGCTTGACAGTGAGCTCCTACAATGAGCAGTTCTTC
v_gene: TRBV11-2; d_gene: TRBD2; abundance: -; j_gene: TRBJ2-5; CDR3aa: CASTPSRTSGGRGGQETQYF; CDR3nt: TGTGCCAGCACCCCCTCTCGGACTAGCGGGGGCAGGGGGGGGCAAGAGACCCAGTACTTC
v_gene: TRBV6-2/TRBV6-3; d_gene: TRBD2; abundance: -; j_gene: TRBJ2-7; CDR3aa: CASSGNDSGSSYEQYF; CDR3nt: TGTGCCAGCAGTGGGAACGATAGCGGGAGCTCCTACGAGCAGTACTTC
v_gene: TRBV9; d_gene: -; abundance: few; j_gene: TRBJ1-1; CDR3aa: CASSVDAGIVAEAFF; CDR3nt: TGTGCCAGCAGCGTAGACGCAGGGATAGTTGCTGAAGCTTTCTTT
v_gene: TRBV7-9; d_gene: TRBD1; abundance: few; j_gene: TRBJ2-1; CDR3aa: CASSSSLRTGTNEQFF; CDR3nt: TGTGCCAGCAGCTCCTCCTTGCGGACAGGGACGAATGAGCAGTTCTTC
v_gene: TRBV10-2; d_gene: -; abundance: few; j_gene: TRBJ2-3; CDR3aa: CASMLTGRSTDTQYF; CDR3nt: TGCGCCAGCATGCTAACCGGGCGAAGCACAGATACGCAGTATTTT
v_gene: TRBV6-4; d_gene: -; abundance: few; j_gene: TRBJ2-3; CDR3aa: CASSDGQGGDTQYF; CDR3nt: TGTGCCAGCAGTGACGGGCAGGGAGGAGATACGCAGTATTTT
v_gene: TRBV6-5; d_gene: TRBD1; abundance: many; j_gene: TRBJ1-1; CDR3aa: CASSYSGQGVTEAFF; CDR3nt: TGTGCCAGCAGTTACTCGGGACAGGGAGTTACTGAAGCTTTCTTT
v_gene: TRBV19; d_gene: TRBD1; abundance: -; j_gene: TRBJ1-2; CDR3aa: CASASDRGLNYGYTF; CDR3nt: TGTGCCAGTGCTTCCGACAGGGGATTGAACTATGGCTACACCTTC
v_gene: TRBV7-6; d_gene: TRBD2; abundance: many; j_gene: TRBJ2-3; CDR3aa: CASSLTSGGVLDTQYF; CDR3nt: TGTGCCAGCAGCCTCACTAGCGGGGGGGTCTTAGATACGCAGTATTTT
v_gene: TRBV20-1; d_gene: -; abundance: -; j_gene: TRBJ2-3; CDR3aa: CSSSSQGDDSDTQYF; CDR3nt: TGCAGTTCTAGTTCTCAGGGAGATGATTCAGATACGCAGTATTTT
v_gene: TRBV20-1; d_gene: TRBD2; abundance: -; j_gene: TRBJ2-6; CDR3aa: CSARDNLGRAGANVLTF; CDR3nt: TGCAGTGCTAGAGACAACCTCGGGAGGGCTGGGGCCAACGTCCTGACTTTC
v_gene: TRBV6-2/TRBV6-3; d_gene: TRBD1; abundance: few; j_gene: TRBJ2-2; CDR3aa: CASSYQTGGTGELFF; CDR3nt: TGTGCCAGCAGTTATCAGACAGGGGGCACCGGGGAGCTGTTTTTT
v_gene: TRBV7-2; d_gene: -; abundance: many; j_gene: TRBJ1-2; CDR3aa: CASSLDRGYGYTF; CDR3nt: TGTGCCAGCAGCCTTGACAGAGGTTATGGCTACACCTTC
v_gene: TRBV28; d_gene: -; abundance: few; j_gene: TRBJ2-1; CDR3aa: CASSSRGGGATNEQFF; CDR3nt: TGTGCCAGCAGCAGCAGGGGGGGGGGCGCCACCAATGAGCAGTTCTTC
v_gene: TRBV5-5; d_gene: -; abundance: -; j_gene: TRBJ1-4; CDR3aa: CASSFWLGTGTEKLFF; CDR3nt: TGTGCCAGCAGCTTTTGGCTGGGGACCGGGACGGAGAAACTGTTTTTT
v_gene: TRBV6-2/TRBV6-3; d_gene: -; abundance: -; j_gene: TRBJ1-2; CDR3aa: CASSYWRDFANYCYTF; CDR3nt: TGTGCCAGCAGTTACTGGAGGGATTTCGCTAACTATTGCTACACCTTC
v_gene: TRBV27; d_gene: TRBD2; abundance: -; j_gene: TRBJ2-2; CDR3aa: CASSRFQTSGRGTGEQFF; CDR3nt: TGTGCCAGCAGTCGGTTCCAGACTAGCGGCAGGGGCACCGGGGAGCAGTTTTTT
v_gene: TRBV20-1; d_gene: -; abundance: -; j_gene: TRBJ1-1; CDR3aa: CSALSTVGALF; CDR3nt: TGCAGTGCCCTGTCCACGGTTGGAGCTTTATTT
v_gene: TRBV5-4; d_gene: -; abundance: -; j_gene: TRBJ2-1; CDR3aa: CASSLEHEVDEQFF; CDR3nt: TGTGCCAGCAGCTTGGAACACGAAGTCGATGAGCAGTTCTTC
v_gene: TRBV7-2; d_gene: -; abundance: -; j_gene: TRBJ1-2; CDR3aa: CASSPQPGRHGGSGYTF; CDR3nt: TGTGCCAGCAGCCCTCAGCCCGGACGGCACGGTGGGTCGGGCTACACCTTC
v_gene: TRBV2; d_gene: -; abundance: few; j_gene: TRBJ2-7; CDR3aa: CASSQTPDALYEQYF; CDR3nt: TGTGCCAGCAGCCAAACCCCGGACGCCCTCTACGAGCAGTACTTC
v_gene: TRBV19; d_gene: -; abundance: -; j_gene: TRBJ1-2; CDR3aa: CATHRDERNLHYGYTF; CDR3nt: TGTGCCACCCACCGGGACGAAAGGAACCTTCACTATGGCTACACCTTC
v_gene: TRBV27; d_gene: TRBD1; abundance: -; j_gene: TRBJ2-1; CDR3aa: CASSFLPGQADNEQFF; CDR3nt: TGTGCCAGCAGTTTTCTTCCGGGACAGGCCGACAATGAGCAGTTCTTC
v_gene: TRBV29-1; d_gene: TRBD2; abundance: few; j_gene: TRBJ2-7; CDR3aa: CSVVGSGRRGVYEQYF; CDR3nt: TGCAGCGTTGTGGGCTCCGGTCGCCGGGGGGTCTACGAGCAGTACTTC
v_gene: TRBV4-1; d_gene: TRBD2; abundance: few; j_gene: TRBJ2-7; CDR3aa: CASSQQLAGTRDEQYF; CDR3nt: TGTGCCAGCAGCCAGCAACTAGCGGGGACCCGGGACGAGCAGTACTTC
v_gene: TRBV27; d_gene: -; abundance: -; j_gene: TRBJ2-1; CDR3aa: CASSFNPQGPTYNEQFF; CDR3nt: TGTGCCAGCAGTTTTAACCCACAGGGACCTACCTACAATGAGCAGTTCTTC
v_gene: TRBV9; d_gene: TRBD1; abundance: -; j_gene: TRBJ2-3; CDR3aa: CASSPRTGIADTQYF; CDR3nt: TGTGCCAGCAGCCCCCGGACAGGGATAGCAGATACGCAGTATTTT
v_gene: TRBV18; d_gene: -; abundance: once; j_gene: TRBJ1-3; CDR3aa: CASSLTEGSGNTIYF; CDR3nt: TGTGCCAGCTCACTGACGGAAGGCTCTGGAAACACCATATATTTT
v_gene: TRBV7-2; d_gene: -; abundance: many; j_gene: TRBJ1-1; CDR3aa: CASSLPLGEAFF; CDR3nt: TGTGCCAGCAGCTTGCCCTTGGGGGAAGCTTTCTTT